The subject of this entry is one T cell receptor (beta chain). Its antigen is unknown. The sample is drawn from a study of shared clonotypes between healthy human individuals. V dropped 2 bases and J dropped 6 bases, with 8 bases sitting between them. CDR1 and CDR2 (germline): SNHLY, FYNNEI. This CDR3 region has 12 residues. Every immunoSEQ plate was one replicate of a subset's evenly spread DNA. Repertoires were generated with immunoSEQ multiplex PCR, while TCRdb's copy carries only in-frame clones and drops some. The sample holds 950,000 to 1,100,000 clones, about 75% seen once. Study-level results: Incomplete sequencing of sorted subsets was indicated by rarefaction despite large depth.

The chain joins TRBV2 to TRBJ2-7; D is unresolved. The sequenced sample was memory CD4+ T cells sorted from blood. The sample's subset: CD45RA-negative fraction. This TCR came from a man between 18 and 35 years old in good health. The CDR3 DNA reads TGTGCCAGCAGTGAATTAAGGGTCGAGCAGTACTTC. Its protein product is CASSELRVEQYF. Complete variable domain (other parts from reference TRBV2 and TRBJ2-7): EPEVTQTPSHQVTQMGQEVILRCVPISNHLYFYWYRQILGQKVEFLVSFYNNEISEKSEIFDDQFSVERPDGSNFTLKIRSTKLEDSAMYFCASSELRVEQYFGPGTRLTVT.